What follows are 28 T cell receptor beta chains derived from one specimen sequenced in a study of molecular identifiers for immune sequencing clone quantification. TCRdb reprocessed the PCR reads via MiXCR and lists one record per CDR3 protein. Among about 70,000 distinct CDR3 sequences listed, less than 20% were seen once. Sample: naive CD8+ T cells from blood, with Jurkat cell RNA spiked in. Subset noted: FACS-sorted CD8+CD4-CCR7+CD45RA+ naive T cells. Receptors were obtained from a human donor in good health. Some libraries in this study had Jurkat cell RNA spiked in.

The chain carries TRBV6-2 or TRBV6-3 and TRBJ2-7, with unresolved D. Trimming left V 11 bases short and J 2 bases short, with 22 bases between. Germline V gives CDR1 MNHEY, CDR2 SVGEGT. The CDR3 is 15 amino acids. As DNA, the CDR3 is TGTGCCCACGGACCGGTAGGAAGACCTACCTACGAGCAGTACTTC. Translation: CAHGPVGRPTYEQYF.

This clonotype came up many times. J is TRBJ2-3 and V is TRBV29-1; the D is unclear. The CDR3 extends over 13 amino acids. V lost 3 bases and J 1 base, leaving 8 bases between the germline ends. Germline lookup yields CDR1 SQVTM and CDR2 ANQGSEA. CDR3 DNA: TGCAGCGTTGATTATGAGGGCACAGATACGCAGTATTTT. Translated, it gives CSVDYEGTDTQYF.

The chain recombines TRBV5-1 with TRBJ2-3; tentatively, D is TRBD2 (6 bases). From germline, CDR1 is SGHRS and CDR2 YFSETQ. The germline V and J ends were trimmed by 6 bases and 2 bases, with 13 bases remaining between them. The CDR3 extends over 14 amino acids. The CDR3 sequence: CASIDSGYTDTQYF. The CDR3 nucleotides read TGCGCCAGCATCGATAGCGGATACACAGATACGCAGTATTTT. Based on the CDR3 plus reference TRBV5-1 and TRBJ2-3, the full variable domain is KAGVTQTPRYLIKTRGQQVTLSCSPISGHRSVSWYQQTPGQGLQFLFEYFSETQRNKGNFPGRFSGRQFSNSRSEMNVSTLELGDSALYLCASIDSGYTDTQYFGPGTRLTVL.

This clonotype was found many times. The chain joins TRBV29-1 to TRBJ2-3; possible D gene TRBD2, 5 bases. Trimming stripped 8 bases from V and 3 bases from J, with 15 bases between. The CDR3 extends over 13 amino acids. The germline CDR1 and CDR2 sequences are SQVTM and ANQGSEA. The CDR3 spells CSSEVPRTDTQYF. The CDR3 DNA reads as TGCAGCTCGGAGGTGCCGAGAACAGATACGCAGTATTTT.

Only a few counts were recorded for this clonotype. The junction does not match germline at one end; this may be a read error. The chain recombines TRBV7-9 with TRBJ2-4, with 12 bases lining up with TRBD2. The CDR3 runs to 16 residues. Looked up from germline, CDR1 is SEHNR and CDR2 is FQNEAQ (reference sequence). The CDR3, as DNA: TGTGCCAGCAGCAGACTAGCGGGAGAGGTAGAAAACATTCCGTACTTC. Translated: CASSRLAGEVENIPYF.

The table lists this clonotype with many counts. The genes are TRBV7-9 and TRBJ2-1, with 9 bases identical to TRBD2. The CDR3 is 14 amino acids. Trimming removed 2 bases from V and 4 bases from J; junction bases left unmatched: 0. Germline values: CDR1 SEHNR, CDR2 FQNEAQ (reference sequence). The CDR3 region has the DNA TGTGCCAGCAGCTTACTAGCGGGATACAATGAGCAGTTCTTC. This gives the protein CASSLLAGYNEQFF.

This clonotype was found many times. This sequence joins TRBV2 and TRBJ2-3; D remains ambiguous. There are 12 residues in the CDR3. In germline, CDR1 is SNHLY, CDR2 FYNNEI. Trimming stripped 10 bases from V and 5 bases from J, with 13 bases between. CDR3 coding DNA: TGTGCCATCAACATCAAAGGAGATACGCAGTATTTT. As protein: CAINIKGDTQYF. Full variable domain (remainder filled in from reference TRBV2 and TRBJ2-3): EPEVTQTPSHQVTQMGQEVILRCVPISNHLYFYWYRQILGQKVEFLVSFYNNEISEKSEIFDDQFSVERPDGSNFTLKIRSTKLEDSAMYFCAINIKGDTQYFGPGTRLTVL.

This clonotype was seen repeatedly, ten times or more. The chain links TRBV7-2 to TRBJ2-1; 11 bases align to TRBD2. The trim removed 5 bases at V and 4 bases at J, leaving 13 bases unmatched. In germline, CDR1 is SGHTA, CDR2 FQGNSA. This CDR3 is 18 amino acids long. The CDR3: CASSDPSSGRPGYNEQFF. The CDR3 coding sequence is TGTGCCAGCAGCGATCCCTCTAGCGGGAGGCCGGGATACAATGAGCAGTTCTTC. The whole variable domain, filled in from reference TRBV7-2 and TRBJ2-1, reads GAGVSQSPSNKVTEKGKDVELRCDPISGHTALYWYRQSLGQGLEFLIYFQGNSAPDKSGLPSDRFSAERTGGSVSTLTIQRTQQEDSAVYLCASSDPSSGRPGYNEQFFGPGTRLTVL.

Concerning this clonotype: A read error may be the cause here, since a much bigger clone is one base away. The rearrangement joins TRBV7-9 to TRBJ2-7; unclear D gene. Germline V lookup: CDR1 SEHNR, CDR2 FQNEAQ (reference sequence). The CDR3 runs to 16 residues. CDR3 region: CAGSLVPSFGSYEQYF. The CDR3 DNA reads as TGTGCCGGCAGCTTAGTGCCGAGCTTTGGCTCCTACGAGCAGTACTTC.

The chain is built from TRBV29-1 and TRBJ2-7, with D perhaps being TRBD1 or TRBD2 (5 bases each). Between the trimmed V and J ends, which lost 7 bases and 4 bases, there was a span of 20 bases. Germline CDR1 reads SQVTM; CDR2 reads ANQGSEA. The CDR3 covers 14 residues. The chain's CDR3 is CSGDRTKQRYEQYF. The DNA for the CDR3 is TGCAGCGGGGACCGCACCAAGCAAAGGTACGAGCAGTACTTC.

About this clonotype: One base away lies a much larger clone, so this may be a sequencing read error. The V and J genes are TRBV5-1 and TRBJ1-2; TRBD1 matches 11 bases. This CDR3 has 17 amino acids. Germline CDR1 is SGHRS and CDR2 is YFSETQ. The CDR3, as DNA: TGCGCCAGCGGCTTGGCCGGGACAGGGGGGATTGTCTATGGCTACACCTTC. It yields the protein CASGLAGTGGIVYGYTF. Full variable domain (missing parts from reference TRBV5-1 and TRBJ1-2): KAGVTQTPRYLIKTRGQQVTLSCSPISGHRSVSWYQQTPGQGLQFLFEYFSETQRNKGNFPGRFSGRQFSNSRSEMNVSTLELGDSALYLCASGLAGTGGIVYGYTFGSGTRLTVV.

Remarks on this clonotype: Possible read error: a much larger clone is one base away. The chain links TRBV7-9 to TRBJ2-7, with TRBD2 as a possible D gene (6 bases). CDR1 and CDR2 (germline): SEHNR, FQNEAQ (reference sequence). The CDR3 length is 16 residues. Trimming removed 4 bases at V and 0 bases at J, with 16 bases between. For the CDR3, the DNA is TGTGCCAGCAGCTGGTCCCCTAGCGCCGGCTCCTACGAGCAGTACTTC. It specifies CASSWSPSAGSYEQYF.

The chain employs TRBV5-3 and TRBJ2-7, with 14 bases matching TRBD2. TRBV5-3 is identified as an open reading frame with a role that is uncertain. The CDR3 is made up of 20 amino acids. CDR3 protein: CDSSLNLGLAGGEGNYEQYF. In DNA, the CDR3 is TGTGACAGCAGCTTGAACTTAGGACTAGCGGGAGGAGAAGGAAACTACGAGCAGTACTTC.

This clonotype was seen ten or more times. The chain uses TRBV7-9 and TRBJ2-1; the D is unclear. Germline assignment: CDR1 SEHNR and CDR2 FQNEAQ (reference sequence). The CDR3 runs 13 residues. Trimming pared 5 bases from V and 1 base from J, leaving 6 bases between. Here the CDR3 DNA reads TGTGCCAGCAGCCTACCTTCCTACAATGAGCAGTTCTTC. Amino acid sequence: CASSLPSYNEQFF.

In this sample, this clonotype turned up many times. The J gene is TRBJ2-2, the V gene TRBV7-2; D is uncertain. This CDR3 contains 13 residues. Germline V gives CDR1 SGHTA, CDR2 FQGNSA. V shed 0 bases and J shed 5 bases, with 4 bases lying between them. CDR3 sequence: CASSLAITGELFF. DNA for the CDR3: TGTGCCAGCAGCTTAGCTATTACCGGGGAGCTGTTTTTT.

The rearrangement links TRBV28 to TRBJ2-7; D gene uncertain. V gave up 5 bases and J gave up 3 bases, with 17 bases separating them. CDR3 length equals 15 residues. The germline V gene has CDR1 MDHEN and CDR2 SYDVKM. CDR3 residues: CASSPQDGGNYEQYF. The DNA for the CDR3 is TGTGCCAGCAGTCCTCAGGATGGTGGCAACTACGAGCAGTACTTC.

This clonotype has ten or more counts. The V call is TRBV5-1, the J call TRBJ2-1, with 8 bases lining up with TRBD2. V lost 3 bases to trimming and J lost 1 base; unmatched junction nucleotides: 9. This CDR3 has 17 residues. Germline loops: CDR1 SGHRS, CDR2 YFSETQ. DNA of the CDR3: TGCGCCAGCAGCTCCCCCAAGGGACTAGTATCCTACAATGAGCAGTTCTTC. Amino acids: CASSSPKGLVSYNEQFF.

The genes are TRBV29-1 and TRBJ2-7; D not certain. Germline values: CDR1 SQVTM, CDR2 ANQGSEA. V was trimmed by 7 bases and J by 1 base, leaving 11 bases between them. This CDR3 spans 12 amino acids. The CDR3 sequence: CSATSRSYEQYF. The CDR3 DNA is TGCAGCGCTACCTCGAGATCCTACGAGCAGTACTTC.

This clonotype has a handful of counts. The chain carries TRBV6-5 and TRBJ1-2; D ambiguous. V lost 0 bases and J 3 bases, leaving 8 bases between the germline ends. Germline assignment: CDR1 MNHEY and CDR2 SVGAGI. CDR3 length: 14 amino acids. The CDR3 loop reads CASSYSLSHYGYTF. For the CDR3, the DNA is TGTGCCAGCAGTTACTCGTTGAGCCACTATGGCTACACCTTC.

This clonotype was seen many times. V gene TRBV20-1 combines with J gene TRBJ2-2; D not certain. The V end was cut by 6 bases, the J end by 5 bases, with 16 bases between. There are 14 residues in the CDR3. CDR1 is DFQATT, CDR2 SNEGSKA, per germline (reference sequence). The DNA for the CDR3 is TGCAGTGCGAGCACCACCCTAGGGACCGGGGAGCTGTTTTTT. Translating gives CSASTTLGTGELFF.

As DNA, the CDR3 is TGTGCCAGCAGCGTAATCTACGAGCAGTACTTC. This translates into CASSVIYEQYF. This chain joins TRBV11-2 and TRBJ2-7; no clear D gene. Germline V gives CDR1 SGHAT, CDR2 FQNNGV. Trimming took 5 bases from V and 3 from J, leaving 5 bases between them. The CDR3 has 11 amino acids.

This clonotype was seen many times. The chain couples TRBV20-1 to TRBJ2-7; D remains ambiguous. This CDR3 region has 13 residues. With 3 bases removed from V and 4 bases from J, the gap between germline ends came to 13 bases. Per germline, CDR1 DFQATT and CDR2 SNEGSKA (reference sequence). The CDR3 reads CSARLRYSYEQYF. In DNA form, the CDR3 reads TGCAGTGCTAGGCTGCGGTATTCGTACGAGCAGTACTTC.

This clonotype was seen at least ten times. For the CDR3, the DNA is TGCAGTGCTAGAGATGCCAGCAATCAGCCCCAGCATTTT. Translation gives CSARDASNQPQHF. This chain connects TRBV20-1 to TRBJ1-5, with no clear D. Trimming took 0 bases from V and 1 from J, leaving 4 bases between them. Germline V CDR1 and CDR2: DFQATT, SNEGSKA (reference sequence). This CDR3 is built from 13 residues.

This clonotype has ten or more counts. The chain is built from TRBV5-5 and TRBJ1-1, with D perhaps matching TRBD1 (6 bases). The V and J ends lost 4 bases and 0 bases respectively, with 10 bases between them. The CDR3 sequence is 14 residues long. Germline CDR1 SGHKS, CDR2 YYEKEE (reference sequence). CDR3 DNA sequence: TGTGCCAGCAGCCCAAGGACAGTGAACACTGAAGCTTTCTTT. Residues: CASSPRTVNTEAFF.

The chain employs TRBV2 and TRBJ2-1, with TRBD2 identical over 7 bases. Unmatched junction bases numbered 2, after V lost 7 bases and J lost 5 bases. Germline CDR1 and CDR2: SNHLY and FYNNEI. The CDR3 consists of 12 residues. The CDR3 DNA follows: TGTGCCAGCAAGGGACTAAACAATGAGCAGTTCTTC. It is translated as CASKGLNNEQFF.

The V and J genes are TRBV20-1 and TRBJ1-5; TRBD1 is a possible D gene (5 bases). The V gene lost 2 bases and the J gene lost 2 bases, with 13 bases spanning the gap. Germline V gene lookup returns CDR1 DFQATT and CDR2 SNEGSKA (reference sequence). The CDR3 contains 15 residues. The CDR3 region has the DNA TGCAGTGCTAGATCCCCGGGAGGGGGCAATCAGCCCCAGCATTTT. This gives the protein CSARSPGGGNQPQHF.

This clonotype was recorded at least ten times. The rearrangement joins TRBV28 to TRBJ2-7; 7 positions agree with TRBD2. The trim removed 3 bases at V and 2 bases at J, leaving 7 bases unmatched. The germline V gene encodes CDR1 MDHEN and CDR2 SYDVKM. The CDR3 covers 15 residues. CDR3: CASSFGRGSPYEQYF. DNA of the CDR3: TGTGCCAGCAGTTTTGGACGCGGGAGCCCCTACGAGCAGTACTTC.

Comment on this clonotype: A much larger clone lies one base from this, so it may be a read error. The chain joins TRBV4-1 to TRBJ2-3; unclear D gene. V was pared by 4 bases and J by 2 bases, with 13 bases between. Germline V gene data show CDR1 as MGHRA and CDR2 as YSYEKL. This CDR3 has 15 amino acids. CDR3 in DNA: TGCGCCAGCAGCCTGACCCCTGGGGACACAGATACGCAGTATTTT. Protein sequence: CASSLTPGDTDTQYF.